Listed below are T cell receptor beta chains from one sample, sequenced in a study of CD8 T cells in ankylosing spondylitis. Via MiXCR, TCRdb re-called the 5' RACE reads, giving one row per CDR3 protein. The sample has approximately 540,000 distinct CDR3 sequences, roughly an eighth seen once. Sequenced: blood, either unsorted or a sorted T cell fraction (not recorded which). The receptors come from a male donor with ankylosing spondylitis. Both conserved end residues are part of each CDR3. Each record gives: V gene, J gene, CDR3 protein.

>TRBV7-2|TRBJ2-7
CASSHDGTSSSEQYF
>TRBV14|TRBJ1-4
CASSQDVGQGTEKLFF
>TRBV27|TRBJ2-5
CASKQGTSGPRGTQYF
>TRBV5-1|TRBJ2-3
CASQGQGTDTQYF
>TRBV4-1|TRBJ2-3
CASSPLITDTQYF
>TRBV30|TRBJ1-1
CASSRGQGAFF
>TRBV24-1|TRBJ2-3
CATSHPQGAFGTDTQYF
>TRBV5-4|TRBJ2-1
CASSLTAGNEQFF
>TRBV30|TRBJ1-2
CAWSVRMGDSYGYTF
>TRBV25-1|TRBJ2-1
CASGGQGLNEQFF
>TRBV29-1|TRBJ2-5
CSVMIRTGEETQYF
>TRBV20-1|TRBJ1-1
CSASPQTEAFF
>TRBV20-1|TRBJ1-5
CSAGPGTSMQPQHF
>TRBV20-1|TRBJ2-5
CSARDWGLIQETQYF
>TRBV5-6|TRBJ2-3
CASSLGGRTQYF
>TRBV20-1|TRBJ1-6
CSARMKEVLGNSPLHF